This entry lists 20 T cell receptor beta chains sequenced from one sample in a study of blood T cell repertoires in COVID-19. Here immunoSEQ multiplex PCR was the method, and the copy in TCRdb shows in-frame clones only, minus some. The top ten clones hold roughly 10% of a sample with 250,000 to 350,000 clones, roughly 86% of them seen once. Sequencing used peripheral blood. These receptors were taken from a woman aged 30 to 39 with COVID-19, enrolled during active disease.

J is TRBJ2-3 and V is TRBV30; weak D call: TRBD2 (6 bases). V was clipped by 2 bases and J by 1 base, with 16 bases between them. The CDR3 contains 16 residues. Looked up from germline, CDR1 is GTSNPN and CDR2 is SVGIG (reference sequence). The CDR3 spells CAWSFRGGVGTDTQYF. The CDR3 DNA reads TGTGCCTGGAGTTTCCGGGGCGGGGTCGGCACAGATACGCAGTATTTT. Full variable domain (outside the CDR3, taken from reference TRBV30 and TRBJ2-3): SQTIHQWPATLVQPVGSPLSLECTVEGTSNPNLYWYRQAAGRGLQLLFYSVGIGQISSEVPQNLSASRPQDRQFILSSKKLLLSDSGFYLCAWSFRGGVGTDTQYFGPGTRLTVL.

This chain connects TRBV25-1 to TRBJ2-2, with 8 bases fitting TRBD1. Losses at the gene ends were 5 bases for V and 4 bases for J; bases not matched to a gene: 6. The CDR3 loop spans 15 amino acids. The germline V gene has CDR1 MGHDK and CDR2 SYGVNS. The CDR3 sequence: CASSPSGGPTGELFF. The CDR3 bases are TGTGCCAGCAGTCCATCAGGGGGCCCCACCGGGGAGCTGTTTTTT. Full variable domain (missing parts from reference TRBV25-1 and TRBJ2-2): EADIYQTPRYLVIGTGKKITLECSQTMGHDKMYWYQQDPGMELHLIHYSYGVNSTEKGDLSSESTVSRIRTEHFPLTLESARPSHTSQYLCASSPSGGPTGELFFGEGSRLTVL.

The genes are TRBV4-3 and TRBJ2-1, with 7 nucleotides matching TRBD2. Trimming took 1 base from V and 7 from J; bases not matched to a gene: 7. Per germline, CDR1 LGHNA and CDR2 YSLEER. The CDR3 sequence is 15 residues long. The CDR3 loop reads CASSQGWEGQNEQFF. As DNA, the CDR3 is TGCGCCAGCAGCCAAGGGTGGGAGGGCCAAAATGAGCAGTTCTTC.

This clone was seen just once. The J gene is TRBJ1-5, the V gene TRBV4-2; 9 nucleotides agree with TRBD1. The CDR3 extends over 15 amino acids. V lost 2 bases to trimming and J lost 7 bases; unmatched junction nucleotides: 6. Germline CDR1 and CDR2: LGHNA and YNFKEQ. This chain's CDR3 is CASSQQTGGDQPQHF. In DNA, the CDR3 is TGTGCCAGCAGCCAACAAACAGGGGGCGACCAGCCCCAGCATTTT.

The chain couples TRBV3-1 (or the pseudogene TRBV3-2) to TRBJ2-1, with 9 bases lining up with TRBD1. Unmatched junction bases numbered 6, after V lost 6 bases and J lost 9 bases. Looked up from germline, CDR1 is LGHDT and CDR2 is YNNKEL (reference sequence). The CDR3 has 13 residues. The CDR3 spells CASRLQGAAEQFF. The CDR3 DNA follows: TGTGCCAGCAGGCTACAGGGGGCGGCTGAGCAGTTCTTC.

V usage is TRBV2 and J usage is TRBJ2-7; D uncertain. V dropped 2 bases and J dropped 4 bases, with 3 bases sitting between them. Looked up from germline, CDR1 is SNHLY and CDR2 is FYNNEI. CDR3 length: 11 amino acids. The CDR3 DNA is TGTGCCAGCAGTGAACAATACGAGCAGTACTTC. Amino acid sequence: CASSEQYEQYF.

This clone has a handful of counts. This CDR3 is CASSLDSSGNTIYF. The CDR3 DNA follows: TGTGCCAGCAGCTTAGACAGCTCTGGAAACACCATATATTTT. The rearrangement joins TRBV7-9 to TRBJ1-3; D is ambiguous. V lost 1 base to trimming and J lost 0 bases, with 4 bases between them. The germline CDR1 and CDR2 sequences are SEHNR and FQNEAQ (reference sequence). CDR3 length: 14 amino acids.

The chain has TRBV5-1 and TRBJ1-4; D is possibly TRBD1 (5 bases). Germline CDR1 reads SGHRS; CDR2 reads YFSETQ. The CDR3 runs to 15 residues. The V end lost 3 bases, the J end lost 4 bases, and 13 bases lay between the germline ends. CDR3 sequence reads: CASSWGGLFNEKLFF. The CDR3 DNA follows: TGCGCCAGCAGCTGGGGGGGACTGTTTAATGAAAAACTGTTTTTT.

V and J are TRBV10-1 and TRBJ2-1, with 7 bases fitting TRBD2. The trim removed 0 bases at V and 6 bases at J, leaving 5 bases unmatched. The CDR3 contains 15 residues. Germline CDR1 reads WNHNN; CDR2 reads SYGVQD (reference sequence). CDR3 in DNA: TGCGCCAGCAGTGAGTCTAAGGGACTATTCAATGAGCAGTTCTTC. It encodes CASSESKGLFNEQFF.

The V call is TRBV29-1, the J call TRBJ2-2; TRBD2 agrees at 8 bases. J lost 6 bases, V lost 7 bases, and 19 bases had no gene match. Germline CDR1 is SQVTM and CDR2 is ANQGSEA. CDR3 length: 17 residues. The CDR3 DNA reads TGCAGCGCTCAACAGGGACTTGGGACGGGAGGGTCCGGGGAGCTGTTTTTT. Its protein product is CSAQQGLGTGGSGELFF.

V is TRBV2 and J is TRBJ2-1; TRBD1 matches at 8 bases. The CDR3 totals 16 residues. Germline-derived CDR1 and CDR2 are SNHLY and FYNNEI. V lost 4 bases to trimming and J lost 6 bases; unmatched junction nucleotides: 11. The CDR3 loop is CASSAQGAQLSNEQFF. In DNA, the CDR3 is TGTGCCAGCAGTGCCCAGGGGGCGCAGCTCTCCAATGAGCAGTTCTTC. The variable domain in full, completed from reference TRBV2 and TRBJ2-1, reads EPEVTQTPSHQVTQMGQEVILRCVPISNHLYFYWYRQILGQKVEFLVSFYNNEISEKSEIFDDQFSVERPDGSNFTLKIRSTKLEDSAMYFCASSAQGAQLSNEQFFGPGTRLTVL.

CDR3 sequence (DNA): TGTGCCACCAGCAGAGATCCAGGAGGAGGCACTGAAGCTTTCTTT. Amino acids: CATSRDPGGGTEAFF. The genes are TRBV15 and TRBJ1-1; D unresolved. The CDR3 sequence is 15 residues long. Trimming removed 0 bases at V and 4 bases at J, with 12 bases between. Germline values: CDR1 LNHNV, CDR2 YYDKDF (reference sequence).

This chain joins TRBV5-1 and TRBJ1-2; TRBD1 matches at 7 bases. Germline V gene data show CDR1 as SGHRS and CDR2 as YFSETQ. This CDR3 comprises 14 residues. Trimming removed 4 bases from V and 5 bases from J; junction bases left unmatched: 8. As DNA, the CDR3 is TGCGCCAGCAGCCGGGACAGACCCTTATATGGCTACACCTTC. Translating it yields CASSRDRPLYGYTF.

V usage is TRBV6-5 and J usage is TRBJ1-2; TRBD1 aligns across 7 bases. This CDR3 comprises 15 residues. Germline values: CDR1 MNHEY, CDR2 SVGAGI. Unmatched junction bases numbered 6, after V lost 1 base and J lost 4 bases. The CDR3 spells CASSYLPTGLYGYTF. In nucleotides, the CDR3 is TGTGCCAGCAGTTACTTACCGACAGGGCTCTATGGCTACACCTTC.

The chain has TRBV12-3 or TRBV12-4 and TRBJ2-5; possible D gene TRBD2, 6 bases. The V end was cut by 7 bases, the J end by 5 bases, with 11 bases between. This CDR3 has 12 residues. For the CDR3, the DNA is TGTGCCAGCAAAGCGGGCGGCGAGACCCAGTACTTC. Encoded protein: CASKAGGETQYF.

This clone has a single count. This chain connects TRBV2 to TRBJ1-4; 7 nucleotides agree with TRBD1. The CDR3 covers 16 residues. V shed 6 bases, J shed 3 bases, and the junction held 10 bases outside the gene matches. Germline CDR1 reads SNHLY; CDR2 reads FYNNEI. As DNA, the CDR3 is TGTGCCAGCAGATCCGCGACAGGGTCCGCTAATGAAAAACTGTTTTTT. Residues: CASRSATGSANEKLFF.

The chain carries TRBV30 and TRBJ1-1, with D perhaps matching TRBD1 (6 bases). The germline gives CDR1 GTSNPN, CDR2 SVGIG (reference sequence). This CDR3 comprises 16 residues. Deletions cut 3 bases from V and 1 base from J, with 18 bases between. This CDR3 reads CAWSPKRGWGNTEAFF. DNA of the CDR3: TGTGCCTGGAGCCCTAAGAGGGGGTGGGGGAACACTGAAGCTTTCTTT.

This clone was found once. The rearrangement uses TRBV16 and TRBJ2-7; D might be TRBD2 (5 bases). The V end lost 0 bases, the J end lost 2 bases, and 5 bases lay between the germline ends. CDR3 length: 13 amino acids. Germline V gene lookup returns CDR1 KGHSY and CDR2 FQNENV. The CDR3 loop reads CASSQSEAYEQYF. In DNA form, the CDR3 reads TGTGCCAGCAGCCAATCGGAGGCCTACGAGCAGTACTTC.

This clone was counted a few times. The rearrangement uses TRBV2 and TRBJ1-4; TRBD1 matches 9 bases. Germline lookup yields CDR1 SNHLY and CDR2 FYNNEI. The length of the CDR3 is 13 residues. After removal of 6 bases from V and 11 bases from J, the junction contained 7 bases not matched to a gene. CDR3 nucleotides: TGTGCCAGCAGACAGGGGGCGATGGAGAAACTGTTTTTT. Amino acid sequence: CASRQGAMEKLFF. The entire variable domain, with the rest obtained from reference TRBV2 and TRBJ1-4, is as follows: EPEVTQTPSHQVTQMGQEVILRCVPISNHLYFYWYRQILGQKVEFLVSFYNNEISEKSEIFDDQFSVERPDGSNFTLKIRSTKLEDSAMYFCASRQGAMEKLFFGSGTQLSVL.

The gene calls are TRBV5-1 and TRBJ1-1, with a weak D call TRBD1 (5 bases). The ends were cut back, 4 bases at V and 4 bases at J, with 20 bases in the middle. The CDR3 is made up of 16 amino acids. Germline V gene data show CDR1 as SGHRS and CDR2 as YFSETQ. CDR3 in amino acids: CASSLINQGGSTEAFF. DNA for the CDR3: TGCGCCAGCAGCCTCATAAACCAGGGCGGGAGCACTGAAGCTTTCTTT.